The clone carrying this TCR beta chain has only a few counts. Semi-nested PCR with Nested Universal Primer A followed constant-region reverse priming of full-length variable regions. TCRdb ran MiXCR on the 5' RACE reads and lists one entry per CDR3 protein. The sample lists fewer than 40,000 distinct CDR3 sequences; around a quarter were seen once. Trimming removed 4 bases from V and 2 bases from J, with 4 bases in between. From germline, CDR1 is KGHSH and CDR2 LQKENI. CDR3 size: 12 residues. The rearrangement links TRBV18 to TRBJ2-3; D is unclear. The sample consisted of memory CD4+ T cells sorted from blood. As to subset: memory CD4+ T cells, CD4+CD45RO+CD25-. The sequence was obtained from a female donor with breast cancer. The CDR3 nucleotides are TGTGCCAGCTCACTTCTCACAGATACGCAGTATTTT. Protein: CASSLLTDTQYF.